This T cell receptor beta chain was profiled in a study of cytomegalovirus exposure and HLA in healthy donors. PCR amplification relied on 60 Vbeta primers (plus 13 Jbeta primers). The method was immunoSEQ multiplex PCR; TCRdb's version includes in-frame clones alone and lacks a portion of them. The sample has tens of thousands of clones, 65% to 80% seen once. This CDR3 is 14 amino acids long. CDR1 and CDR2 from the germline V gene are MNHNY and SVGAGI (reference sequence). V lost 7 bases to trimming and J lost 0 bases, with 12 bases between them. Study results and caveats: The classifier, whose performance was assessed in both the original and validation cohorts, reportedly diagnosed cytomegalovirus status with high specificity and sensitivity. The study designated 150 or so TCR beta chains cytomegalovirus-associated. With DRB1 most and HLA-C fewest, TCR association rates differed between HLA loci in a later analysis.

To note about this clone: Its antigen remains unknown.

The chain couples TRBV6-6 to TRBJ1-2; D may be TRBD1 (5 bases). Sequencing input: PBMCs. The receptor was isolated from a woman between 45 and 60 years old in good health and CMV-seronegative. The CDR3, as DNA: TGTGCCAGCACGGCAGGGTTTGCTAACTATGGCTACACCTTC. It codes for CASTAGFANYGYTF.